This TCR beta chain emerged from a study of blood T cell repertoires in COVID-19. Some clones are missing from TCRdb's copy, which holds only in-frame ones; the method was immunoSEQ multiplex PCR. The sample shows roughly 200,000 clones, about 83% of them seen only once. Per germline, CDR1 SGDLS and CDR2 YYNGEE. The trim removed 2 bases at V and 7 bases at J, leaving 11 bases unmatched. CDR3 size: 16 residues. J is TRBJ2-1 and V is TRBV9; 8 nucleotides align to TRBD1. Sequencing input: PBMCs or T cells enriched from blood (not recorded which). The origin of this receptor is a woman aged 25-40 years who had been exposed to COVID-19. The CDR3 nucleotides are TGTGCCAGCAGCGTCTCAGGGGGCAGGGACGGAAATGAGCAGTTCTTC. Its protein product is CASSVSGGRDGNEQFF.